The 4 T cell receptor beta chains presented below share a single source sample, sequenced in a study of blood T cell repertoires in COVID-19. Produced via immunoSEQ multiplex PCR; TCRdb's table is partial and in-frame only. The repertoire holds roughly 57,000 clones, with around three quarters as singletons. The specimen sequenced was peripheral blood. All receptors derive from a man aged 55 to 70 with acute or convalescent COVID-19.

V gene TRBV5-1 combines with J gene TRBJ1-6; 8 positions agree with TRBD1. The CDR3 extends over 14 amino acids. The V segment lost 7 bases and the J segment 11 bases; nucleotides outside the gene matches: 11. Germline values: CDR1 SGHRS, CDR2 YFSETQ. CDR3 sequence reads: CASGSGTGDPPLHF. The CDR3 coding sequence is TGCGCCAGCGGTTCCGGGACAGGCGATCCACCCCTCCACTTT.

V and J are TRBV29-1 and TRBJ1-2; TRBD1 agrees at 8 bases. The CDR3 has 12 amino acids. Trimming cost V 6 bases and J 6 bases; bases outside gene matches: 6. Germline-derived CDR1 and CDR2 are SQVTM and ANQGSEA. The CDR3 bases are TGCAGCGTGCAGGACAGGGAAAATGGCTACACCTTC. It codes for CSVQDRENGYTF.

This clone has a handful of counts. V is TRBV2 and J is TRBJ1-2; D is possibly TRBD1 (5 bases). CDR1 is SNHLY and CDR2 is FYNNEI in the germline V gene. The CDR3 length is 15 residues. The V end lost 7 bases, the J end lost 4 bases, and 19 bases lay between the germline ends. The CDR3 loop reads CASKPTLGLSYGYTF. As DNA, the CDR3 is TGTGCCAGCAAACCCACCTTGGGACTGTCCTATGGCTACACCTTC.

This clone was counted only a few times. The chain employs TRBV2 and TRBJ1-1, with 8 bases identical to TRBD1. This CDR3 is 13 amino acids long. The germline CDR1 and CDR2 sequences are SNHLY and FYNNEI. Trimming cost V 5 bases and J 3 bases; bases outside gene matches: 2. CDR3: CASSKTGDTEAFF. DNA for the CDR3: TGTGCCAGCAGTAAGACAGGGGACACTGAAGCTTTCTTT. Supplemented by reference TRBV2 and TRBJ1-1, the full variable domain reads EPEVTQTPSHQVTQMGQEVILRCVPISNHLYFYWYRQILGQKVEFLVSFYNNEISEKSEIFDDQFSVERPDGSNFTLKIRSTKLEDSAMYFCASSKTGDTEAFFGQGTRLTVV.